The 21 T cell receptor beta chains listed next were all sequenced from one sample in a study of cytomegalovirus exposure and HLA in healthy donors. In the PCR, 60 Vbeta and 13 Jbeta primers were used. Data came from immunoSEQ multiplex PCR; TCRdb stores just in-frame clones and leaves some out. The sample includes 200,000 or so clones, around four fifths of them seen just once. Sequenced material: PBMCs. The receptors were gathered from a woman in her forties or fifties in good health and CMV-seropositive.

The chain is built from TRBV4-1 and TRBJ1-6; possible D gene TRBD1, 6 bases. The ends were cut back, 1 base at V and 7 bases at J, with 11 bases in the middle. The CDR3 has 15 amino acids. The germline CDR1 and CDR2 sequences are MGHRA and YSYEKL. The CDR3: CASSQGDNGNSPLHF. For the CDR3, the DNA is TGCGCCAGCAGCCAAGGGGACAATGGGAATTCACCCCTCCACTTT.

CDR3 residues: CASIPDRGANVLTF. In DNA, the CDR3 is TGTGCCAGCATCCCTGATCGGGGGGCCAACGTCCTGACTTTC. The rearrangement joins TRBV7-2 to TRBJ2-6; D call uncertain. Between the trimmed V and J ends, which lost 7 bases and 4 bases, there was a span of 11 bases. The V gene's germline CDR1 is SGHTA and CDR2 FQGNSA. This CDR3 is built from 14 residues.

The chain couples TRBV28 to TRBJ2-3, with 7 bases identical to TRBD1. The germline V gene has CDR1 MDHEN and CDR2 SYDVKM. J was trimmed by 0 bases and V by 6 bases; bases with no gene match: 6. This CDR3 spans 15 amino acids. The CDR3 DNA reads TGTGCCAGCAGCGGTGGACAGGATAGCACAGATACGCAGTATTTT. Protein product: CASSGGQDSTDTQYF.

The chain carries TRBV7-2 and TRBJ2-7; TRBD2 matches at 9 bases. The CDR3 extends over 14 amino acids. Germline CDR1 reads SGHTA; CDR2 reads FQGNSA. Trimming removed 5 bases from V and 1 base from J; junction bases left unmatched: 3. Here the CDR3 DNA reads TGTGCCAGCAGCGCGACTAGCGGTTCCTACGAGCAGTACTTC. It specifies CASSATSGSYEQYF.

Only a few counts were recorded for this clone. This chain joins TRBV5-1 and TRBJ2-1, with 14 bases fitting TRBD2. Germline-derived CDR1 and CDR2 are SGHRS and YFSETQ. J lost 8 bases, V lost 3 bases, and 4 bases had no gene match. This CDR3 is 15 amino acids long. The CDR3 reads CASSSGLAGVDEQFF. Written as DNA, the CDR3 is TGCGCCAGCAGCTCGGGACTAGCGGGGGTCGATGAGCAGTTCTTC. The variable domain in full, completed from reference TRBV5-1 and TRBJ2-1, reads KAGVTQTPRYLIKTRGQQVTLSCSPISGHRSVSWYQQTPGQGLQFLFEYFSETQRNKGNFPGRFSGRQFSNSRSEMNVSTLELGDSALYLCASSSGLAGVDEQFFGPGTRLTVL.

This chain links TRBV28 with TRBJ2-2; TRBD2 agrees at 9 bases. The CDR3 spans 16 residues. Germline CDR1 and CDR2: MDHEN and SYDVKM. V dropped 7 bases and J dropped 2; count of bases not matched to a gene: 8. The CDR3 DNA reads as TGTGCCAGCACTGCTAGCGGGGCTTCCAACACCGGGGAGCTGTTTTTT. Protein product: CASTASGASNTGELFF.

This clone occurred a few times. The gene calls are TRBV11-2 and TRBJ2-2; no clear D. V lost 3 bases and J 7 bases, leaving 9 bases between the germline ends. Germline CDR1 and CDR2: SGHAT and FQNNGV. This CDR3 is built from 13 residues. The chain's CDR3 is CASSFLENGELFF. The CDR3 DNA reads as TGTGCCAGCAGCTTTCTGGAGAACGGGGAGCTGTTTTTT.

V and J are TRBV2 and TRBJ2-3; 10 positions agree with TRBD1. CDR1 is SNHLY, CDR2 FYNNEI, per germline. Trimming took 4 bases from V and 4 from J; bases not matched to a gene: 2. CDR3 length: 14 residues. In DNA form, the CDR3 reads TGTGCCAGCAGTGGAGGACAGGGGGCAGATACGCAGTATTTT. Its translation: CASSGGQGADTQYF.

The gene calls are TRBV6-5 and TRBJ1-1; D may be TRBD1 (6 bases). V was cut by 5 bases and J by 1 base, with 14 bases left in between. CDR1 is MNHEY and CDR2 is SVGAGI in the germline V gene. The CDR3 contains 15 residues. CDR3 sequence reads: CASSPRQAPNTEAFF. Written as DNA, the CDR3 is TGTGCCAGCAGTCCCCGACAGGCCCCGAACACTGAAGCTTTCTTT.

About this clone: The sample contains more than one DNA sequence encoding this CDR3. CDR3 DNA: TGCGCCAGCAGCTTGGGCACTAGCGGGGGTACAGATACGCAGTATTTT. It is translated as CASSLGTSGGTDTQYF. The V and J genes are TRBV5-1 and TRBJ2-3, with 11 bases fitting TRBD2. Germline values: CDR1 SGHRS, CDR2 YFSETQ. The V gene end was trimmed by 0 bases and the J gene end by 3 bases; junction bases not matched to a gene: 3. The CDR3 is made up of 16 amino acids.

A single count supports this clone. The CDR3 DNA follows: TGTGCCAGCAGCCCCCGGACTAGCGGATCCTACAATGAGCAGTTCTTC. Translated, it gives CASSPRTSGSYNEQFF. V is TRBV7-8 and J is TRBJ2-1, with 10 bases identical to TRBD2. This CDR3 is built from 16 residues. V shed 5 bases, J shed 1 base, and the junction held 5 bases outside the gene matches. Germline V lookup: CDR1 SGHVS, CDR2 FQNEAQ. The full variable domain, in which reference TRBV7-8 and TRBJ2-1 provide the parts outside the CDR3, is GAGVSQSPRYKVAKRGQDVALRCDPISGHVSLFWYQQALGQGPEFLTYFQNEAQLDKSGLPSDRFFAERPEGSVSTLKIQRTQQEDSAVYLCASSPRTSGSYNEQFFGPGTRLTVL.

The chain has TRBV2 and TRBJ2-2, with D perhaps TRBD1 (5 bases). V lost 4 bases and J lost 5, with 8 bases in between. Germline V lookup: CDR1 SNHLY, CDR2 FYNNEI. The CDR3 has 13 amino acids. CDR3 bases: TGTGCCAGCAGTGCTCAGGGTACCGGGGAGCTGTTTTTT. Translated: CASSAQGTGELFF.

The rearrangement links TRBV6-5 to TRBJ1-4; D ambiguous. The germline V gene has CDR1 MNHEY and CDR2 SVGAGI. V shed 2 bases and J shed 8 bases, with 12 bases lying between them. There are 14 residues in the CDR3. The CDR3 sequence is CASSYRRDIEKLFF. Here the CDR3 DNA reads TGTGCCAGCAGTTACCGACGAGACATAGAAAAACTGTTTTTT.

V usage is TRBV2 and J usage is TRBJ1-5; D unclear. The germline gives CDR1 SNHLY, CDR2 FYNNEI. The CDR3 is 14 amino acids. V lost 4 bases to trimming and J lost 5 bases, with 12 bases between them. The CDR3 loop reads CASSVNPEDQPQHF. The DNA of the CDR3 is TGTGCCAGCAGTGTGAACCCCGAGGATCAGCCCCAGCATTTT.

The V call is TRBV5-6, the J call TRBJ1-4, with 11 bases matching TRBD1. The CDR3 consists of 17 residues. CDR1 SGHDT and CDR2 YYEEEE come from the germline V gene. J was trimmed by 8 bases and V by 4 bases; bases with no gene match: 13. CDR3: CASSKPGTGGGREKLFF. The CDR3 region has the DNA TGTGCCAGCAGCAAACCCGGGACAGGGGGGGGACGGGAAAAACTGTTTTTT. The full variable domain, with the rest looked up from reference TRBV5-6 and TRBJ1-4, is DAGVTQSPTHLIKTRGQQVTLRCSPKSGHDTVSWYQQALGQGPQFIFQYYEEEERQRGNFPDRFSGHQFPNYSSELNVNALLLGDSALYLCASSKPGTGGGREKLFFGSGTQLSVL.

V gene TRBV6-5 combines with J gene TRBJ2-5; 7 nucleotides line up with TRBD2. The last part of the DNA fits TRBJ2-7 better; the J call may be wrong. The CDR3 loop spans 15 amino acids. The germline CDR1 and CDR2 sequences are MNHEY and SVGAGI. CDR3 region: CASSSPSGSSYEQYF. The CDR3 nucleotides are TGTGCCAGCAGTTCGCCTAGCGGCTCCTCCTACGAGCAGTACTTC.

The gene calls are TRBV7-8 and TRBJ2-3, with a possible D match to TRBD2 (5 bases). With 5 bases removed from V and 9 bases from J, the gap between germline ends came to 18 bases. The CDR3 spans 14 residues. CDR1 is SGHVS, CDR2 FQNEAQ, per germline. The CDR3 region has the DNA TGTGCCAGCAGCCCCCTCTCGGGGTCTTCAACGCAGTATTTT. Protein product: CASSPLSGSSTQYF.

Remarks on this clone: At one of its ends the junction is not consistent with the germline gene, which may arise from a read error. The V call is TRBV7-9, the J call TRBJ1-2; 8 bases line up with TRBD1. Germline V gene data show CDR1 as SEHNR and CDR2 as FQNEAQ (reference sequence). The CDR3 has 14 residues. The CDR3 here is CSSSPPGQAFGYTF. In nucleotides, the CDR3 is TGTTCCAGCAGCCCCCCGGGACAGGCTTTTGGCTACACCTTC.

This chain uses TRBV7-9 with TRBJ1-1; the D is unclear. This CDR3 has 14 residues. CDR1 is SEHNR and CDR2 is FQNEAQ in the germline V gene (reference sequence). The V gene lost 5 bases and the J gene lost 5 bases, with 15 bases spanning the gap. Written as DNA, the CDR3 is TGTGCCAGCAGCCCCCCGAACGGGATGACTGAAGCTTTCTTT. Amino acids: CASSPPNGMTEAFF.

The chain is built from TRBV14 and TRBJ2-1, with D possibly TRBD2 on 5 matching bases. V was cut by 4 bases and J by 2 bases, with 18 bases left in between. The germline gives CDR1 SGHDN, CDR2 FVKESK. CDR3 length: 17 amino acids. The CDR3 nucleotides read TGTGCCAGCAGCCGCCGCGCGACTACCCACCCCTACAATGAGCAGTTCTTC. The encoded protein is CASSRRATTHPYNEQFF.

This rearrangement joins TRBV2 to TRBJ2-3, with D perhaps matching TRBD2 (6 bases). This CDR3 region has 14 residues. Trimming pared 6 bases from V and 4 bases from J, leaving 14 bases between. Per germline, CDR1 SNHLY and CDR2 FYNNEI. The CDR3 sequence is CASREGRVADTQYF. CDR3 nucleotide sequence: TGTGCCAGCAGGGAGGGCAGGGTCGCAGATACGCAGTATTTT.